This is a list of T cell receptor beta chains from one sample in a study of control samples from healthy donors and cancer patients. Method: immunoSEQ multiplex PCR; TCRdb's copy keeps in-frame clones and lacks some. The data contain fewer than 500,000 clones, 90% of them singletons. The sequenced sample was PBMCs. Every receptor here comes from a man between 35 and 55 years old with head and neck cancer. The conserved cysteine and the conserved F or W are not part of the CDR3 here. The order of the fields is J gene, V gene, clone size, CDR3 protein. Not every row has a clone size; where given, it reads once, few, many or a size class.

j_gene: TRBJ1-1
v_gene: TRBV5-6
abundance: -
CDR3aa: ASSLGGGPGAEAF

j_gene: TRBJ1-5
v_gene: TRBV5-6
abundance: -
CDR3aa: ASSLAFSNQPQH

j_gene: TRBJ1-5
v_gene: TRBV27
abundance: once
CDR3aa: ASSLFSPGRGPGRGHQPQH

j_gene: TRBJ1-2
v_gene: TRBV7-8
abundance: -
CDR3aa: ASSLIGNQGYT

j_gene: TRBJ1-3
v_gene: TRBV6-1
abundance: -
CDR3aa: ASTPRAGFANTIY

j_gene: TRBJ2-1
v_gene: TRBV13
abundance: -
CDR3aa: ASSLGPTSGLAEQF

j_gene: TRBJ2-1
v_gene: TRBV7-3
abundance: -
CDR3aa: ASSQRGLLNEQF

j_gene: TRBJ1-2
v_gene: TRBV6-2/TRBV6-3
abundance: -
CDR3aa: ASSSTQGNNYGYT

j_gene: TRBJ2-2
v_gene: TRBV5-1
abundance: -
CDR3aa: ASSLTGTVNTGELF

j_gene: TRBJ1-2
v_gene: TRBV3-1/TRBV3-2
abundance: -
CDR3aa: ASSQGGLNSYGYT

j_gene: TRBJ2-5
v_gene: TRBV5-1
abundance: -
CDR3aa: ASSFGPSGTGAETQY

j_gene: TRBJ1-6
v_gene: TRBV4-3
abundance: -
CDR3aa: ASSQDMGESSYNSPLH

j_gene: TRBJ2-5
v_gene: TRBV27
abundance: few
CDR3aa: ATTGEGETQY

j_gene: TRBJ2-1
v_gene: TRBV6-6
abundance: -
CDR3aa: ASRLGNNEQF

j_gene: TRBJ2-3
v_gene: TRBV7-9
abundance: few
CDR3aa: ASSLEFTQY

j_gene: TRBJ1-2
v_gene: TRBV28
abundance: -
CDR3aa: ASSFGQVLYGYT

j_gene: TRBJ2-3
v_gene: TRBV21-1
abundance: -
CDR3aa: ASSTSGTSGGGTDTQY

j_gene: TRBJ2-7
v_gene: TRBV27
abundance: -
CDR3aa: ASSLSSGNEQY